This T cell receptor beta chain emerged from a study of T-cell memory formation after mild COVID-19. V lost 1 base, J lost 1 base, and 5 bases lay in between. The length of the CDR3 is 13 residues. The V gene's germline CDR1 is LGHNA and CDR2 YNFKEQ. Findings and limits, study-wide: Pre-infection memory harbored some responding clones, suggesting cross-reactive memory joined.

As concerns this clonotype: Its antigen is undetermined.

From 5'RACE with constant-segment primers came TCR alpha and TCR beta cDNA libraries that carried sample barcodes and UMIs. One entry per CDR3 protein, called by TCRdb with MiXCR from the 5' RACE reads. The sample has approximately 300,000 distinct CDR3 sequences, approximately 19% seen once. The clonotype originates from a young man who had mild COVID-19 (a few samples of this study predate the infection). Cell type and time point are not known. The specimen was PBMCs or a T cell subset sorted from them (not recorded which). The genes are TRBV4-2 and TRBJ2-7; no definite D call. The CDR3 bases are TGTGCCAGCAGCCAAGGGGGTTCCTACGAGCAGTACTTC. As protein: CASSQGGSYEQYF.